The rows below give T cell receptor beta chains drawn from one sample of a study of blood T cell repertoires in COVID-19. Measured with immunoSEQ multiplex PCR; TCRdb has only the in-frame clones, and not every one. The sample consists of under 200,000 clones, around nine tenths of them appearing once. Specimen: peripheral blood. These receptors came from a man between 18 and 35 years old with active or convalescent COVID-19. Each CDR3 is given with its conserved first and last residue. D genes are given only for firm matches. Not all rows give a size; the values are once, few, many and, for expanded clones, a class.

V,J,size,D,DNA,CDR3
TRBV19,TRBJ1-2,.,TRBD1,TGTGCCAGTAGTACTTTACAGGGGGGCTACACCTTC,CASSTLQGGYTF
TRBV5-5,TRBJ2-3,.,.,TGTGCCAGCAGCTTCAGGACAGACACAGATACGCAGTATTTT,CASSFRTDTDTQYF
TRBV5-1,TRBJ2-7,.,TRBD1,TGCGCCAGCAGCTTGTGGGACAGGGAATCCTACGAGCAGTACTTC,CASSLWDRESYEQYF
TRBV7-2,TRBJ2-1,.,TRBD2,TGTGCCAGCAGCTTAATGGGGACTAGCGGGAGCTACAATGAGCAGTTCTTC,CASSLMGTSGSYNEQFF
TRBV10-1,TRBJ2-7,.,.,TGCGCCAGCAGTGACAAGGGGGTTTCGTACTTC,CASSDKGVSYF
TRBV30,TRBJ2-5,once,TRBD2,TGTGCCGCTACCACTAGCGGGAGTCCGGCGGAGACCCAGTACTTC,CAATTSGSPAETQYF
TRBV6-5,TRBJ2-7,.,.,TGTGCCAGCAGCCCCAGGGGGGTTCCCCAGTACTTC,CASSPRGVPQYF
TRBV7-2,TRBJ2-5,.,TRBD2,TGTGCCAGCAGCTTATTAGCGGGTGAGACCCAGTACTTC,CASSLLAGETQYF
TRBV5-1,TRBJ2-3,.,.,TGCGCCAGCAGCTTCAATTCCGCGGGTAGCACAGATACGCAGTATTTT,CASSFNSAGSTDTQYF
TRBV5-4,TRBJ2-3,.,TRBD2,TGTGCCAGCAGCTCGACTAGCTCAGATACGCAGTATTTT,CASSSTSSDTQYF
TRBV6-6,TRBJ1-5,.,.,TGTGCCAGCAGTTACCGACGGGGAGGCAATCAGCCCCAGCATTTT,CASSYRRGGNQPQHF
TRBV4-2,TRBJ1-2,.,TRBD1,TGTGCCAGCAGCCGACCAGGGGGGCAACCCTATGGCTACACCTTC,CASSRPGGQPYGYTF
TRBV5-1,TRBJ2-5,.,.,TGCGCCAGCAGCTTGGGCGGGATACCCCAAGAGACCCAGTACTTC,CASSLGGIPQETQYF
TRBV24-1,TRBJ2-1,.,TRBD2,TGTGCCACCAGTGATAGGCGGGGGGCGCGGAATGAGCAGTTCTTC,CATSDRRGARNEQFF
TRBV19,TRBJ2-3,.,.,TGTGCCAGTAGGGGGGGGCAGACAGATACGCAGTATTTT,CASRGGQTDTQYF
TRBV5-8,TRBJ1-1,.,.,TGTGCCAGCAGCCCCCGAGATGTTTTCTTT,CASSPRDVFF
TRBV21-1,TRBJ1-5,.,.,TGTGCCAGCAGCCCCAGGGTCGATTTTGGCAATCAGCCCCAGCATTTT,CASSPRVDFGNQPQHF
TRBV6-2/TRBV6-3,TRBJ2-7,.,.,TGTGCCAGCAGTTACAAGACACAGGGTCCCTACGAGCAGTACTTC,CASSYKTQGPYEQYF
TRBV5-1,TRBJ2-2,.,.,TGCGCCAGCAGCATAGGTTGGGCTAACACCGGGGAGCTGTTTTTT,CASSIGWANTGELFF
TRBV27,TRBJ2-7,.,.,TGTGCCAGCAGTACGAGCTCCTACGAGCAGTACTTC,CASSTSSYEQYF
TRBV6-1,TRBJ2-7,.,TRBD1,TGTGCCAGCAGTGGGTCCCTCGGACAGGGTAACAACGAGCAGTACTTC,CASSGSLGQGNNEQYF
TRBV5-4,TRBJ2-5,.,.,TGTGCCAGCAGCCGCGGAAACGCGCCCCAAGAGACCCAGTACTTC,CASSRGNAPQETQYF
TRBV3-1/TRBV3-2,TRBJ2-7,.,TRBD2,TGTGCCAGCAGCCCGGGGGGGAGCTACGAGCAGTACTTC,CASSPGGSYEQYF
TRBV2,TRBJ2-2,.,TRBD1,TGTGCCAGCACTCCTGACAGGGCTTCAGGCGGGGAGCTGTTTTTT,CASTPDRASGGELFF
TRBV7-9,TRBJ1-4,.,.,TGTGCCAGCAGCCCGTCGGGGTCTGAAAAACTGTTTTTT,CASSPSGSEKLFF
TRBV30,TRBJ1-5,.,.,TGTGCATGGGGGGCGGATAGCAATCAGCCCCAGCATTTT,CAWGADSNQPQHF
TRBV5-6,TRBJ2-1,.,.,TGTGCCAGCAGCCGTGAGATTCGTGAGCAGTTCTTC,CASSREIREQFF
TRBV7-3,TRBJ1-6,.,TRBD1,TGTGCCAGCAGCGCCAGGGGGACAGATGATTCACCCCTCCACTTT,CASSARGTDDSPLHF
TRBV9,TRBJ2-3,.,.,TGTGCCAGCAGCGTTCTGACAGGGAGGTCAGATACGCAGTATTTT,CASSVLTGRSDTQYF
TRBV5-4,TRBJ2-7,.,TRBD1,TGTGCCAGCAGCTTCATAGGACAGGGGGCGGACGAGCAGTACTTC,CASSFIGQGADEQYF
TRBV7-3,TRBJ2-3,.,TRBD2,TGTGCCAGCAGCCCCCAGTCGGGGACTAGCGGGAGAAATACGCAGTATTTT,CASSPQSGTSGRNTQYF
TRBV5-1,TRBJ1-3,.,.,TGCGCCAGCAGCGGGCAACCTGGAAACACCATATATTTT,CASSGQPGNTIYF
TRBV24-1,TRBJ2-5,.,.,TGTGCCACCGCCCGGGTTCAAGAGACCCAGTACTTC,CATARVQETQYF
TRBV6-2/TRBV6-3,TRBJ2-3,.,.,TGTGCCAGCAGTTACGACGATACAAGAAGGAGGTATTTT,CASSYDDTRRRYF
TRBV5-6,TRBJ2-7,once,TRBD2,TGTGCCAGCAGCTCACTGGGGACTAGCGGGAGGTACTACGAGCAGTACTTC,CASSSLGTSGRYYEQYF
TRBV6-5,TRBJ1-2,.,TRBD1,TGTGCCAGCAGTCCTCGGGACAGTGTTGATGGCTACACCTTC,CASSPRDSVDGYTF
TRBV4-3,TRBJ2-2,once,TRBD1,TGCGCCAGCAGCCAAGGGACAGGGGGCACCGGGGAGCTGTTTTTT,CASSQGTGGTGELFF
TRBV19,TRBJ2-5,.,.,TGTGCCAGTAGCCCACCAGGGGAGACCCAGTACTTC,CASSPPGETQYF
TRBV3-1/TRBV3-2,TRBJ2-7,.,.,TGTGCCAGCAGCCAAGAGCTAGCGAGAAACGAGCAGTACTTC,CASSQELARNEQYF
TRBV6-6,TRBJ2-3,.,.,TGTGCCAGCAGTTCGAGGGCAGATACGCAGTATTTT,CASSSRADTQYF
TRBV2,TRBJ2-1,.,.,TGTGCCAGCAGGATAGACAAGGAGCAGTTCTTC,CASRIDKEQFF
TRBV9,TRBJ1-3,.,.,TGTGCCAGCAGCGTACGGGGCTCTGGAAACACCATATATTTT,CASSVRGSGNTIYF
TRBV5-1,TRBJ1-1,.,TRBD1,TGCGCCAGCAGCTTGACAGGGGGTTTTAACACTGAAGCTTTCTTT,CASSLTGGFNTEAFF
TRBV7-2,TRBJ1-4,.,.,TGTGCCAGCAGCTTAGCGGCTCTCGAAAAACTGTTTTTT,CASSLAALEKLFF
TRBV18,TRBJ1-2,.,TRBD1,TGTGCCAGCTCACCACAGACAGGGACCGGTGGCTACACCTTC,CASSPQTGTGGYTF
TRBV5-1,TRBJ1-6,.,TRBD1,TGCGCCAGCAGCTTGTCCACAGGGGGCAATTCACCCCTCCACTTT,CASSLSTGGNSPLHF
TRBV5-5,TRBJ2-1,.,TRBD1,TGTGCCAGCAGCCCCGGGACAGGGGAGAATGAGCAGTTCTTC,CASSPGTGENEQFF
TRBV27,TRBJ1-5,.,.,TGTGCCAGCAGTTTAAGAGGGTCTGACCTAGAGCCCCAGCATTTT,CASSLRGSDLEPQHF
TRBV21-1,TRBJ1-4,.,.,TGTGCCAGCAGCAAATTAGGGGTTATCAGTGAAAAACTGTTTTTT,CASSKLGVISEKLFF
TRBV11-2,TRBJ1-2,.,TRBD1,TGTGCCAGCAGCGCCCGGGACAGGGTGTATGGCTACACCTTC,CASSARDRVYGYTF
TRBV7-9,TRBJ1-1,.,.,TGTGCCAGCAGCTTATTTGACAGAGACACTGAAGCTTTCTTT,CASSLFDRDTEAFF
TRBV6-2/TRBV6-3,TRBJ2-7,.,TRBD1,TGTGCCAGCAGTTACCCCCCCTCGGGACAGGGGGCTGGAGAGCAGTACTTC,CASSYPPSGQGAGEQYF
TRBV11-2,TRBJ1-2,few,TRBD1,TGTGCCAGCAGCTTAGATTCGGGGACAGGGGGCTATGGCTACACCTTC,CASSLDSGTGGYGYTF
TRBV24-1,TRBJ2-2,.,.,TGTGCCACCAGGAGAAACACCGGGGAGCTGTTTTTT,CATRRNTGELFF
TRBV9,TRBJ1-1,.,.,TGTGCCAGCAGCGCGACCCGGGACACTGAAGCTTTCTTT,CASSATRDTEAFF
TRBV30,TRBJ1-1,.,.,TGTGCCTGGAGTGTACAGGAATCTGAAGCTTTCTTT,CAWSVQESEAFF
TRBV30,TRBJ1-5,.,.,TGTGCCTGGAGTGTTTCGGGCAGGGGAAATCAGCCCCAGCATTTT,CAWSVSGRGNQPQHF
TRBV30,TRBJ2-1,.,TRBD1,TGTGCCTGGGACAGGGGGGTTTACAATGAGCAGTTCTTC,CAWDRGVYNEQFF
TRBV5-6,TRBJ2-3,.,.,TGTGCCAGCAGCTTGGGAGTAAACCTGCTCACAGATACGCAGTATTTT,CASSLGVNLLTDTQYF